The 5 T cell receptor beta chains given below trace back to one sample, sequenced in a study of blood T cell repertoires in COVID-19. Only in-frame clones appear in the TCRdb table, and some are missing; sequencing was by immunoSEQ multiplex PCR. This table holds 250,000 to 350,000 clones, roughly 84% found once. The sample taken for sequencing was peripheral blood. The receptors derive from a person aged 65-85 years with COVID-19, enrolled during active disease.

J is TRBJ2-1 and V is TRBV11-3, with TRBD2 identical over 7 bases. The length of the CDR3 is 15 residues. V was pared by 11 bases and J by 7 bases, with 17 bases of the junction left unmatched. Germline lookup yields CDR1 SGHNT and CDR2 YENEEA. CDR3 region: CASSTGQGGYNEQFF. CDR3 bases: TGTGCCTCCTCGACGGGGCAGGGAGGGTATAATGAGCAGTTCTTC.

The rearrangement links TRBV19 to TRBJ1-5, with no clear D. The CDR3 has 13 amino acids. The V gene lost 3 bases and the J gene lost 7 bases, with 10 bases spanning the gap. Per germline, CDR1 LNHDA and CDR2 SQIVND (reference sequence). The CDR3 loop is CASSIGEFQPQHF. The CDR3 region has the DNA TGTGCCAGTAGTATTGGGGAGTTCCAGCCCCAGCATTTT.

The chain has TRBV5-4 and TRBJ1-6; 9 bases line up with TRBD1. CDR3 length: 15 residues. CDR1 is SGHNT, CDR2 YYREEE, per germline (reference sequence). The junction had 5 bases not matched to a gene; V was cut back by 0 bases and J by 10 bases. The DNA for the CDR3 is TGTGCCAGCAGCTTGGGGACAGGGGAAAAATCACCCCTCCACTTT. Translated, it gives CASSLGTGEKSPLHF.

The rearrangement uses TRBV28 and TRBJ1-2, with TRBD1 matching over 8 bases. V lost 10 bases to trimming and J lost 3 bases; unmatched junction nucleotides: 13. In germline, CDR1 is MDHEN, CDR2 SYDVKM. The CDR3 runs 15 residues. For the CDR3, the DNA is TGTGCCACCGTAAGACAGGGGAGGTTTCACTATGGCTACACCTTC. Its protein is CATVRQGRFHYGYTF.

The genes are TRBV9 and TRBJ2-1, with TRBD1 identical over 8 bases. This CDR3 has 17 residues. The ends lost 9 bases at V and 2 bases at J; junction bases unmatched: 16. Germline values: CDR1 SGDLS, CDR2 YYNGEE. The CDR3 DNA sequence: TGTGCCACCAGACGCCGGTCGGACAGGGTTGCCTACAATGAGCAGTTCTTC. This sequence encodes CATRRRSDRVAYNEQFF.